Listed below are T cell receptor beta chains from one sample, sequenced in a study of blood T cell repertoires in COVID-19. Here immunoSEQ multiplex PCR was the method, and the copy in TCRdb shows in-frame clones only, minus some. Of about 83,000 clones in the sample, approximately 86% were seen once. The material sequenced was peripheral blood. The receptors shown here come from a man aged 80 or over with active or convalescent COVID-19. Each CDR3 is given with its conserved first and last residue. D genes are given only for firm matches. Size is omitted from some rows. Given values are once, few, many or a class for expanded clones.

- TRBJ2-3 - TRBV3-1/TRBV3-2 TGTGCCAGCAGCCAAATGTCGGTGGGCACAGATACGCAGTATTTT CASSQMSVGTDTQYF
- TRBJ2-1 - TRBV9 TGTGCCAGCAGCGTGAATGCCGGGGGTACCTACAATGAGCAGTTCTTC CASSVNAGGTYNEQFF
- TRBJ2-1 TRBD2 TRBV5-4 TGTGCCAGCAGCTTGGAGACTAGCGGGAGTTATCAGTTCTTC CASSLETSGSYQFF
- TRBJ1-2 TRBD1 TRBV27 TGTGCCAGCAGTAAAACAGGGGGCGCAAATGGCTACACCTTC CASSKTGGANGYTF
- TRBJ2-5 - TRBV19 TGTGCCAGTAGTAGTATTGATCCCCCGGGGACCCAGTACTTC CASSSIDPPGTQYF
- TRBJ2-5 TRBD1 TRBV2 TGTGCCAGCACCCGGGACAGGGCTTTGGGGGAAGAGACCCAGTACTTC CASTRDRALGEETQYF
once TRBJ1-2 - TRBV7-8 TGTGCCAGCAGCTTCACTAACCGACAGGATGGCTACACCTTC CASSFTNRQDGYTF
- TRBJ1-3 - TRBV5-1 TGCGCCAGCAGCTTGGCTTCTGGAAACACCATATATTTT CASSLASGNTIYF
- TRBJ1-5 - TRBV5-4 TGTGCCAGCAGCTTGAATCGGGGAATCCAGCATTTT CASSLNRGIQHF
- TRBJ1-1 TRBD1 TRBV10-3 TGTGCCATCAGTGAACCGGGACAGCAAGCTTTCTTT CAISEPGQQAFF
once TRBJ1-3 TRBD1 TRBV19 TGTGCCAGTAGTTCCGACAGGGGTTACGGAAACACCATATATTTT CASSSDRGYGNTIYF
- TRBJ1-3 TRBD1 TRBV30 TGTGCCTGGAGTGTGGGACAGGGGGCTCAAGGAAACACCATATATTTT CAWSVGQGAQGNTIYF
- TRBJ1-1 - TRBV11-2 TGTGCCAGCAGCCCCGGGTCCGTGAGAAATACTGAAGCTTTCTTT CASSPGSVRNTEAFF
once TRBJ1-2 - TRBV11-3 TGTGCCAGCAGCTCGATTGGACAGCCGACTAACTATGGCTACACCTTC CASSSIGQPTNYGYTF
few TRBJ2-1 - TRBV11-3 TGTGCCAGCAGCTTGTCACAAGAGCAGTTCTTC CASSLSQEQFF
- TRBJ2-3 TRBD2 TRBV5-1 TGCGCCAGCAGCTGGACTAGCGGGAGTACAGATACGCAGTATTTT CASSWTSGSTDTQYF
- TRBJ2-3 TRBD2 TRBV9 TGTGCCAGCAGCGTGATAACTAGCGGGGGGACAGATACGCAGTATTTT CASSVITSGGTDTQYF
- TRBJ1-5 - TRBV2 TGTGCCAGCAGTGGATTGAGAAGCAATCAGCCCCAGCATTTT CASSGLRSNQPQHF
- TRBJ2-3 TRBD2 TRBV5-1 TGCGCCAGCAGCTTGGCCGGGACTAGCGGGAGGAGGGGCACAGATACGCAGTATTTT CASSLAGTSGRRGTDTQYF
- TRBJ2-1 - TRBV21-1 TGTGCCAGCACCCCGAGAGAGCAGTTCTTC CASTPREQFF
- TRBJ2-6 - TRBV2 TGTGCCAGTGTAGGGGCTGGGGCCAACGTCCTGACTTTC CASVGAGANVLTF
once TRBJ1-2 TRBD1 TRBV29-1 TGCAGCGCCGGGACAGACTATGGCTACACCTTC CSAGTDYGYTF
- TRBJ2-5 TRBD2 TRBV6-1 TGTGCCAGCAGTGAGGGCAGCTTTAGCGGGGGGGTGGCCAAGACCCAGTACTTC CASSEGSFSGGVAKTQYF
- TRBJ1-1 - TRBV6-5 TGTGCCAGCAGAGTATGGGGCGGCACTGAAGCTTTCTTT CASRVWGGTEAFF
- TRBJ1-1 TRBD1 TRBV7-2 TGTGCCAGCAGCGGAGTCCGGGACAGCTACACTGAAGCTTTCTTT CASSGVRDSYTEAFF
- TRBJ2-2 TRBD1 TRBV10-3 TGTGCCATCAGTGAGGTCCAGGGGGCTGGCGGGGAGCTGTTTTTT CAISEVQGAGGELFF
- TRBJ2-3 TRBD2 TRBV28 TGTGCCAGCAGGACTGGGGGGGGTTCGGTAGATACGCAGTATTTT CASRTGGGSVDTQYF
- TRBJ1-5 TRBD1 TRBV19 TGTGCCAGTAGTATCCCGGGACAGGGGGGCCAGCCCCAGCATTTT CASSIPGQGGQPQHF
- TRBJ2-2 - TRBV7-2 TGTGCCAGCAGCACGCGGGTCGGTGAGCTGTTTTTT CASSTRVGELFF
- TRBJ2-3 - TRBV6-5 TGTGCCAGCAGGCTTCCAGGAGGCGATACGCAGTATTTT CASRLPGGDTQYF
once TRBJ2-3 - TRBV18 TGTGCCAGCTCACCATCGGGGGCAGATACGCAGTATTTT CASSPSGADTQYF
once TRBJ1-2 - TRBV13 TGTGCCAGCAGCCCCCGGACAGCTAACTATGGCTACACCTTC CASSPRTANYGYTF
- TRBJ2-5 - TRBV5-1 TGCGCCAGCAGCTTGGCACCTAGAGCGCAAGAGACCCAGTACTTC CASSLAPRAQETQYF
- TRBJ2-1 TRBD1 TRBV5-1 TGCGCCAGCAGCTTAAGACAGGGGGCTAACAATGAGCAGTTCTTC CASSLRQGANNEQFF
- TRBJ1-5 - TRBV28 TGTGCCAGCAGCTTTGGGGACATTAGCAATCAGCCCCAGCATTTT CASSFGDISNQPQHF
few TRBJ1-2 TRBD1 TRBV29-1 TGCAGCGCCGGACAGGGTTATGGCTACACCTTC CSAGQGYGYTF
- TRBJ1-1 - TRBV11-2 TGTGCCAGCAGCTTAGGAACATACAACACTGAAGCTTTCTTT CASSLGTYNTEAFF
- TRBJ1-4 - TRBV5-1 TGCGCCAGCAGCCCGCAGGGGTCTAATGAAAAACTGTTTTTT CASSPQGSNEKLFF
- TRBJ2-5 - TRBV3-1/TRBV3-2 TGTGCCAGCAGCCAAGATCTGGAGACCCAGTACTTC CASSQDLETQYF
- TRBJ2-3 - TRBV27 TGTGCCAGCAGTTTACCTGGGGCCGATGGCACAGATACGCAGTATTTT CASSLPGADGTDTQYF
- TRBJ2-5 - TRBV2 TGTGCCAGCAGTGTGCGGGCGGACCAAGAGACCCAGTACTTC CASSVRADQETQYF
- TRBJ1-6 TRBD1 TRBV6-5 TGTGCCAGCAGCCGACCGGGACAGGGGAATTCACCCCTCCACTTT CASSRPGQGNSPLHF
- TRBJ2-1 TRBD1 TRBV25-1 TGTGCCAGCAGTGATACAGGACAGGGCCTAAATGAGCAGTTCTTC CASSDTGQGLNEQFF
- TRBJ1-4 - TRBV15 TGTGCCACCAGCAGAGAGGTTGTGACTGCGGAAAAACTGTTTTTT CATSREVVTAEKLFF
- TRBJ1-2 TRBD1 TRBV10-3 TGTGCCATCAGTGATGAGGGGGCGGGGAACTATGGCTACACCTTC CAISDEGAGNYGYTF
few TRBJ1-2 - TRBV6-6 TGTGCCAGCAGTCCAGCTGAGTTCGGGGGGTTAAACTATGGCTACACCTTC CASSPAEFGGLNYGYTF
- TRBJ1-4 TRBD1 TRBV11-2 TGTGCCAGCAGCCACAGATTCGGGACAGATATTAATGAAAAACTGTTTTTT CASSHRFGTDINEKLFF